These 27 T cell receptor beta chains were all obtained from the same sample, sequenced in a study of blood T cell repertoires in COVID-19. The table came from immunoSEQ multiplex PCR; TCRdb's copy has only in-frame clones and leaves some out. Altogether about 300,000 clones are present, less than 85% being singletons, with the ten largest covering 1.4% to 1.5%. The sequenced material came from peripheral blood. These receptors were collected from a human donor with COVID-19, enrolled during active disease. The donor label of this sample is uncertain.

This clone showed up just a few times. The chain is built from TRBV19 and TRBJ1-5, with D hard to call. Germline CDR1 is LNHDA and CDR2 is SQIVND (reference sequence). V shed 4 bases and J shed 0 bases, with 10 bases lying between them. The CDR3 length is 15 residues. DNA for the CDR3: TGTGCCAGTAGTAAACAGAGAGATAGCAATCAGCCCCAGCATTTT. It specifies CASSKQRDSNQPQHF.

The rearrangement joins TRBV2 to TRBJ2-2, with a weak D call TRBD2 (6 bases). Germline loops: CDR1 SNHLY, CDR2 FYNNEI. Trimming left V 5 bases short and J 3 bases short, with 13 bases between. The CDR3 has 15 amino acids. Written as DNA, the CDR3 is TGTGCCAGCAGTAGACTAGAGGGAGACACCGGGGAGCTGTTTTTT. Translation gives CASSRLEGDTGELFF.

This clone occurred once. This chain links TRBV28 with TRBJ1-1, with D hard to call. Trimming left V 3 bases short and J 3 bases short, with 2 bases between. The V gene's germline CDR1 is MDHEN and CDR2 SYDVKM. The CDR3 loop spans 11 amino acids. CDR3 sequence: CASSFDTEAFF. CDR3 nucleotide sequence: TGTGCCAGCAGTTTCGACACTGAAGCTTTCTTT. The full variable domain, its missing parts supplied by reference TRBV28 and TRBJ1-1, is DVKVTQSSRYLVKRTGEKVFLECVQDMDHENMFWYRQDPGLGLRLIYFSYDVKMKEKGDIPEGYSVSREKKERFSLILESASTNQTSMYLCASSFDTEAFFGQGTRLTVV.

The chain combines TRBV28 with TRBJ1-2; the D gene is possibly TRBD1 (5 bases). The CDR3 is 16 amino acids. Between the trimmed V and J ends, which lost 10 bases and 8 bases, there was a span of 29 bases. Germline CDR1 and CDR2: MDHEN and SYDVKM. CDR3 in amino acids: CAIQGGTDGGLDGYTF. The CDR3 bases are TGTGCCATCCAAGGCGGGACGGACGGAGGCCTGGACGGCTACACCTTC.

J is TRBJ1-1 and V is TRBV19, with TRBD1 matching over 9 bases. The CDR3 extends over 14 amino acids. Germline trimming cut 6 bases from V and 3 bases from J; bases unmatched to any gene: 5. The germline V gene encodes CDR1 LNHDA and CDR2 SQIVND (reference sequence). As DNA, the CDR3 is TGTGCCAGTAGGACAGGGGGAGAGGACACTGAAGCTTTCTTT. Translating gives CASRTGGEDTEAFF.

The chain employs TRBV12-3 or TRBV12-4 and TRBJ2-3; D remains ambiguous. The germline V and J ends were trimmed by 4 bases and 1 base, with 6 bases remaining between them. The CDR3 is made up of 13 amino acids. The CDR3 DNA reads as TGTGCCAGCAGTTCCCGCGGCACAGATACGCAGTATTTT. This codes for CASSSRGTDTQYF.

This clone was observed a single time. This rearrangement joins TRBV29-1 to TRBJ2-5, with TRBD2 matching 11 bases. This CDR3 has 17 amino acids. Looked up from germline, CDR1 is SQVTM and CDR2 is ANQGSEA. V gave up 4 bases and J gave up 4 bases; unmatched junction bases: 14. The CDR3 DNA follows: TGCAGCGTTGTAAGGACTAGCGGGTTCGGAAGTCCAGAGACCCAGTACTTC. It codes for CSVVRTSGFGSPETQYF.

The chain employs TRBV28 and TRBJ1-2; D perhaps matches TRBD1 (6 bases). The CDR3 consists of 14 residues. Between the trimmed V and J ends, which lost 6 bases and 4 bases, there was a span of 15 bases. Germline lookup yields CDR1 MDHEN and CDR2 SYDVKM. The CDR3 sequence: CASSLLDRSYGYTF. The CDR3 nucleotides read TGTGCCAGCAGCTTACTCGACAGGAGCTATGGCTACACCTTC.

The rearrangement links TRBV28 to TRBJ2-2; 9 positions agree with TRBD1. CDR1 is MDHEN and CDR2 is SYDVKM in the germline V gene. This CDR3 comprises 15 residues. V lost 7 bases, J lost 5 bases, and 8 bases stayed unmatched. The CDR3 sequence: CASTMGQGTTGELFF. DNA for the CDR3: TGTGCCAGCACCATGGGACAGGGAACAACCGGGGAGCTGTTTTTT.

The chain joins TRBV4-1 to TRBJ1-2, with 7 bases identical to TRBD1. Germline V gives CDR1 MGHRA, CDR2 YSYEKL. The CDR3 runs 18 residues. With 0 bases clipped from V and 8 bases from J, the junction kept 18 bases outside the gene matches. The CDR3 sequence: CASSQDKEKGARLKGYTF. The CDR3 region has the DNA TGCGCCAGCAGCCAAGATAAGGAGAAGGGGGCGAGGCTAAAGGGCTACACCTTC.

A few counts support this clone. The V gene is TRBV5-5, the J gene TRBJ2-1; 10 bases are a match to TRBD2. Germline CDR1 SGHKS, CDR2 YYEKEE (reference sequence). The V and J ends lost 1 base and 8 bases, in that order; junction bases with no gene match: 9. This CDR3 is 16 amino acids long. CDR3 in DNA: TGTGCCAGCAGCTTGTTACTAGCTAGCGGGAGAGATGAGCAGTTCTTC. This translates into CASSLLLASGRDEQFF.

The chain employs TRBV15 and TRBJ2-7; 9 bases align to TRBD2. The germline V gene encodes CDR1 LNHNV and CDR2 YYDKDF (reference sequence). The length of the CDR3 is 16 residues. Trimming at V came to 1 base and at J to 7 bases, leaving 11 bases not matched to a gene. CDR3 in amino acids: CATSRGPLAGRWEQYF. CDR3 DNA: TGTGCCACCAGCAGAGGGCCCCTAGCGGGACGGTGGGAGCAGTACTTC.

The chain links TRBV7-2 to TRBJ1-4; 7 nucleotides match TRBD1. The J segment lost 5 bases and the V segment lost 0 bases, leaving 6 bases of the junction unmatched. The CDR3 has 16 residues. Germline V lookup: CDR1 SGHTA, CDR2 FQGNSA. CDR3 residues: CASSLAASRGNEKLFF. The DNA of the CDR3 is TGTGCCAGCAGCTTAGCTGCATCCAGGGGGAATGAAAAACTGTTTTTT.

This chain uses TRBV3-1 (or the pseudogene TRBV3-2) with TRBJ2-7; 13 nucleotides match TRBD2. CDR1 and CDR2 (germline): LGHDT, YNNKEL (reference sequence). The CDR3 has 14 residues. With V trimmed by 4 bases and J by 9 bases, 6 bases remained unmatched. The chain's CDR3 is CASSLGLAGEWQYF. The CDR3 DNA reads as TGTGCCAGCAGCCTAGGACTAGCGGGAGAATGGCAGTACTTC.

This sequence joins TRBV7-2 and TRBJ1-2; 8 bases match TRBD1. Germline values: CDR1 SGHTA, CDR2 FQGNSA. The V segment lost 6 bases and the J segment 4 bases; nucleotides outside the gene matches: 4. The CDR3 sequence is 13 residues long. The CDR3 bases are TGTGCCAGCAGGTCCGGGACAGGCTATGGCTACACCTTC. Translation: CASRSGTGYGYTF.

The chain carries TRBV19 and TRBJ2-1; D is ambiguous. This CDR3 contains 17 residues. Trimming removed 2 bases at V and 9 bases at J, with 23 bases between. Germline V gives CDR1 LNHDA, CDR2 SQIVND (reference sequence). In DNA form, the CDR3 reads TGTGCCAGTAGTATACGACCCACTACAACTCACAATCCTGAGCAGTTCTTC. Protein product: CASSIRPTTTHNPEQFF. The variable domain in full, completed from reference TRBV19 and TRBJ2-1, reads DGGITQSPKYLFRKEGQNVTLSCEQNLNHDAMYWYRQDPGQGLRLIYYSQIVNDFQKGDIAEGYSVSREKKESFPLTVTSAQKNPTAFYLCASSIRPTTTHNPEQFFGPGTRLTVL.

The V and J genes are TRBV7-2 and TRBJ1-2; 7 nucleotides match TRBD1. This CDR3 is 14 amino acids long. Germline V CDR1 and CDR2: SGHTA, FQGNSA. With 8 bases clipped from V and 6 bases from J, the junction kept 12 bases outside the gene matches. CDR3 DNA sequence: TGTGCCAGCGAGGTGGCAGGGGGTTCGGATGGCTACACCTTC. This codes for CASEVAGGSDGYTF.

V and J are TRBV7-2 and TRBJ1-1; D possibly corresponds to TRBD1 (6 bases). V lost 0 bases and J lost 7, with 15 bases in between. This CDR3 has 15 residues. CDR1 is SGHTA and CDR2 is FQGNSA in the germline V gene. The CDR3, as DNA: TGTGCCAGCAGCTTAGCGCAGGGGCTCGTGGGTGAAGCTTTCTTT. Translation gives CASSLAQGLVGEAFF.

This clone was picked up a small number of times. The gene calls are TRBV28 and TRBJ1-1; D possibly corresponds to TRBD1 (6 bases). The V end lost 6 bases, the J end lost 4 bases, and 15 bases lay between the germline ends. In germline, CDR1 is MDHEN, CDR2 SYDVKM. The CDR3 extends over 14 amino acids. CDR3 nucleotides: TGTGCCAGCAGGAGACAGGAAAGCCCCACTGAAGCTTTCTTT. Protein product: CASRRQESPTEAFF. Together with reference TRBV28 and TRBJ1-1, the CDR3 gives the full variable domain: DVKVTQSSRYLVKRTGEKVFLECVQDMDHENMFWYRQDPGLGLRLIYFSYDVKMKEKGDIPEGYSVSREKKERFSLILESASTNQTSMYLCASRRQESPTEAFFGQGTRLTVV.

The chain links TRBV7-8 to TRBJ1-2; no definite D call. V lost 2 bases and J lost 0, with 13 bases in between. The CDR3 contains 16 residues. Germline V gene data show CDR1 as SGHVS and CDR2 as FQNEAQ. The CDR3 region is CASSLFSGTANYGYTF. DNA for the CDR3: TGTGCCAGCAGCTTATTTTCAGGCACAGCTAACTATGGCTACACCTTC.

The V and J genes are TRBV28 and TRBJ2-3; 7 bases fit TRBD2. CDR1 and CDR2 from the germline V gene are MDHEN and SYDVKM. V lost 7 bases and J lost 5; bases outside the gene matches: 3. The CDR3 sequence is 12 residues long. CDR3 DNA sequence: TGTGCCAGCAATGTAGCGGGAGATACGCAGTATTTT. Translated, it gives CASNVAGDTQYF.

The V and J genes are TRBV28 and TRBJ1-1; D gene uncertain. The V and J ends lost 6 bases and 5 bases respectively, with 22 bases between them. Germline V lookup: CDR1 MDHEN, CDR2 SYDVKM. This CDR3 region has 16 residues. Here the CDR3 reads CASRITGDARRTEAFF. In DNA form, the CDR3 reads TGTGCCAGCAGGATTACCGGTGACGCCAGGCGTACTGAAGCTTTCTTT. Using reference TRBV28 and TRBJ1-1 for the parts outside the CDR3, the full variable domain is DVKVTQSSRYLVKRTGEKVFLECVQDMDHENMFWYRQDPGLGLRLIYFSYDVKMKEKGDIPEGYSVSREKKERFSLILESASTNQTSMYLCASRITGDARRTEAFFGQGTRLTVV.

CDR3 protein: CASSFTCPRDRRNGYTF. For the CDR3, the DNA is TGTGCCAGCAGCTTTACGTGCCCCCGGGACAGAAGGAATGGCTACACCTTC. The genes are TRBV12-1 and TRBJ1-2; the table's D call, TRBD1, has no DNA check behind it. TRBV12-1 counts as a pseudogene. This CDR3 is built from 17 residues.

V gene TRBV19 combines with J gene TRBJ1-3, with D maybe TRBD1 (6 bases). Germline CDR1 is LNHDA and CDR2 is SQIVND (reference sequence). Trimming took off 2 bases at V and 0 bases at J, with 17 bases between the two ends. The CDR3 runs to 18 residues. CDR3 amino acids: CASSIIRQAESSGNTIYF. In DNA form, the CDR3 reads TGTGCCAGTAGTATAATAAGACAGGCCGAGAGCTCTGGAAACACCATATATTTT.

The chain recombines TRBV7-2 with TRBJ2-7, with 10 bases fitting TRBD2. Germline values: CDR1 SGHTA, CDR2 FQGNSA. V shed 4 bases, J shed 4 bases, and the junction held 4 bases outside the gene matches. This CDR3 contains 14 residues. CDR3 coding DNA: TGTGCCAGCAGCTCTAGCGGGAGTGGGTACGAGCAGTACTTC. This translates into CASSSSGSGYEQYF.

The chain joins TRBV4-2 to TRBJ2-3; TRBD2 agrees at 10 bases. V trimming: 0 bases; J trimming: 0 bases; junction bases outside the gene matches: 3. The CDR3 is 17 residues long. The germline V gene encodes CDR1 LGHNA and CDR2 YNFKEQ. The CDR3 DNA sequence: TGTGCCAGCAGCCAAGAGGGGACTAGCGCGAGCACAGATACGCAGTATTTT. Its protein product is CASSQEGTSASTDTQYF.

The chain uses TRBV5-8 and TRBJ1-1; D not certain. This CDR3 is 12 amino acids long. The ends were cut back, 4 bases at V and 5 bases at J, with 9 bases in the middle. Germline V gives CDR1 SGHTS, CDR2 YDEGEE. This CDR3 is CASSPGGTEAFF. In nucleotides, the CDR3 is TGTGCCAGCAGCCCCGGAGGGACTGAAGCTTTCTTT.